Following are 8 T cell receptor beta chains from one sample sequenced in a study of shared clonotypes between healthy human individuals. Libraries were prepared by immunoSEQ multiplex PCR; TCRdb keeps only in-frame clonotypes and omits some of them. Among some 1,100,000 clones listed, 78% were seen once. The sequenced material came from memory CD4+ T cells from PBMCs. Specified subset: CD45RA-negative fraction. The receptors were sampled from a young man in good health. Some clones in this sample may be carry-over from other donors' samples.

The V gene is TRBV27, the J gene TRBJ1-6; D possibly corresponds to TRBD1 (5 bases). Germline V gene data show CDR1 as MNHEY and CDR2 as SMNVEV (reference sequence). The CDR3 totals 16 residues. V shed 5 bases and J shed 10 bases, with 21 bases lying between them. CDR3 in amino acids: CASSIRDSGSGSPLHF. The CDR3 nucleotides read TGTGCCAGCAGTATCCGTGACAGTGGGAGCGGATCACCCCTCCACTTT.

The chain is built from TRBV27 and TRBJ2-7; no clear D. The germline V gene encodes CDR1 MNHEY and CDR2 SMNVEV (reference sequence). Trimming removed 6 bases from V and 0 bases from J, with 12 bases in between. The CDR3 runs to 14 residues. The CDR3 coding sequence is TGTGCCAGCAGCTCAATCGCGGCCTCCTACGAGCAGTACTTC. It codes for CASSSIAASYEQYF.

This clone was seen more than once but under ten times. This rearrangement joins TRBV9 to TRBJ1-1; D is unresolved. V lost 0 bases and J lost 4, with 10 bases in between. CDR1 is SGDLS, CDR2 YYNGEE, per germline. This CDR3 has 14 residues. The CDR3 spells CASSVEPGGTEAFF. CDR3 coding DNA: TGTGCCAGCAGCGTAGAACCGGGTGGCACTGAAGCTTTCTTT. Variable domain in full (rest from reference TRBV9 and TRBJ1-1): DSGVTQTPKHLITATGQRVTLRCSPRSGDLSVYWYQQSLDQGLQFLIQYYNGEERAKGNILERFSAQQFPDLHSELNLSSLELGDSALYFCASSVEPGGTEAFFGQGTRLTVV.

The chain employs TRBV10-3 and TRBJ2-3, with 14 bases fitting TRBD2. The CDR3 has 16 amino acids. Unmatched junction bases numbered 9, after V lost 9 bases and J lost 4 bases. Germline values: CDR1 ENHRY, CDR2 SYGVKD. The DNA for the CDR3 is TGTGCCATAAACTCCAGACTAGCGGGAGGGCCAGATACGCAGTATTTT. This translates into CAINSRLAGGPDTQYF.

The rearrangement joins TRBV28 to TRBJ1-4; possible D gene TRBD1, 5 bases. The V end lost 8 bases, the J end lost 7 bases, and 11 bases lay between the germline ends. Germline CDR1 reads MDHEN; CDR2 reads SYDVKM. CDR3 length equals 12 residues. The CDR3 here is CASGTEGEKLFF. Written as DNA, the CDR3 is TGTGCCAGCGGGACTGAAGGTGAAAAACTGTTTTTT.

This clone occurred a few times. J is TRBJ1-1 and V is TRBV18; TRBD1 matches 10 bases. V was pared by 3 bases and J by 11 bases, with 6 bases of the junction left unmatched. The CDR3 has 13 residues. Looked up from germline, CDR1 is KGHSH and CDR2 is LQKENI. DNA of the CDR3: TGTGCCAGCTCACCGACAGGGGGCGAACTGGCTTTCTTT. It codes for CASSPTGGELAFF.

This clone was observed a few times. The chain combines TRBV9 with TRBJ1-4, with a tentative D call TRBD1 (5 bases). Germline CDR1 is SGDLS and CDR2 is YYNGEE. Trimming took off 0 bases at V and 10 bases at J, with 13 bases between the two ends. The CDR3 is made up of 14 amino acids. DNA of the CDR3: TGTGCCAGCAGCGTAGATGGGGGACGGGGAAAACTGTTTTTT. It is translated as CASSVDGGRGKLFF. Filled out from reference TRBV9 and TRBJ1-4, the complete variable domain reads DSGVTQTPKHLITATGQRVTLRCSPRSGDLSVYWYQQSLDQGLQFLIQYYNGEERAKGNILERFSAQQFPDLHSELNLSSLELGDSALYFCASSVDGGRGKLFFGSGTQLSVL.

This chain links TRBV6-5 with TRBJ2-7; 7 positions agree with TRBD2. Per the germline V gene, CDR1 is MNHEY and CDR2 is SVGAGI. Trimming at V came to 7 bases and at J to 5 bases, leaving 11 bases not matched to a gene. This CDR3 contains 14 residues. CDR3 sequence reads: CASTGRLAGHEQYF. As DNA, the CDR3 is TGTGCCAGCACAGGTCGACTAGCAGGCCACGAGCAGTACTTC.